Below, 4 T cell receptor beta chains from the same sample are listed, as sequenced in a study of cytomegalovirus exposure and HLA in healthy donors. Some clones are missing from TCRdb's copy, which holds only in-frame ones; the method was immunoSEQ multiplex PCR. Of over 150,000 clones listed, about 96% were seen once; the top ten hold under 0.9%. The material sequenced was PBMCs. These receptors all stem from a woman between 18 and 29 years old in good health and CMV-seronegative.

In its sample, this clone was seen once. This sequence joins TRBV13 and TRBJ2-5; perhaps TRBD2 as D (5 bases). Germline lookup yields CDR1 PRHDT and CDR2 FYEKMQ (reference sequence). The CDR3 contains 14 residues. Trimming shortened V by 3 bases and J by 5 bases, and 13 bases separated the two germline ends. The CDR3 DNA is TGTGCCAGCAGCTTCGGACCGGGCGGGGAGACCCAGTACTTC. Its protein is CASSFGPGGETQYF. Filled out from reference TRBV13 and TRBJ2-5, the complete variable domain reads AAGVIQSPRHLIKEKRETATLKCYPIPRHDTVYWYQQGPGQDPQFLISFYEKMQSDKGSIPDRFSAQQFSDYHSELNMSSLELGDSALYFCASSFGPGGETQYFGPGTRLLVL.

This clone occurred once. This chain joins TRBV19 and TRBJ2-3; TRBD1 is a possible D gene (6 bases). Germline V CDR1 and CDR2: LNHDA, SQIVND (reference sequence). V was pared by 8 bases and J by 2 bases, with 11 bases between. This CDR3 contains 13 residues. The CDR3 DNA reads as TGTGCCAGTGGGCAGGGGATCACAGATACGCAGTATTTT. Its protein product is CASGQGITDTQYF.

The V call is TRBV5-1, the J call TRBJ2-1; 8 bases are a match to TRBD1. Germline lookup yields CDR1 SGHRS and CDR2 YFSETQ. The CDR3 runs to 14 residues. V lost 4 bases and J lost 5; bases outside the gene matches: 5. The CDR3 is CASSIRTGNNEQFF. The CDR3 DNA reads as TGCGCCAGCAGCATAAGGACAGGGAACAATGAGCAGTTCTTC.

The chain has TRBV7-2 and TRBJ1-2; 7 bases map to TRBD1. CDR1 is SGHTA and CDR2 is FQGNSA in the germline V gene. The CDR3 is 14 residues long. The ends lost 6 bases at V and 0 bases at J; junction bases unmatched: 4. CDR3 sequence reads: CASRQGLANYGYTF. CDR3 nucleotide sequence: TGTGCCAGCAGACAGGGGCTAGCTAACTATGGCTACACCTTC.